The 5 T cell receptor beta chains in this list originate from one sample, sequenced in a study of T cell responses to AZD1222 COVID-19 vaccine. Assay used: immunoSEQ multiplex PCR; TCRdb lists only in-frame clones, some missing. The repertoire holds roughly 92,000 clones, with approximately 91% as singletons. Specimen: peripheral blood, collected 28 days after the second AZD1222 dose. The source is an adult who received the AZD1222 COVID-19 vaccine.

The rearrangement joins TRBV5-1 to TRBJ1-1, with D hard to call. The CDR3 runs 14 residues. The germline V gene has CDR1 SGHRS and CDR2 YFSETQ. With 0 bases removed from V and 0 bases from J, the gap between germline ends came to 6 bases. CDR3 coding DNA: TGCGCCAGCAGCTTGGGAGGGATGAACACTGAAGCTTTCTTT. Translated, it gives CASSLGGMNTEAFF.

The rearrangement uses TRBV19 and TRBJ2-3, with 7 positions matching TRBD2. J was trimmed by 3 bases and V by 1 base; bases with no gene match: 10. Germline-derived CDR1 and CDR2 are LNHDA and SQIVND (reference sequence). CDR3 length: 17 residues. As DNA, the CDR3 is TGTGCCAGTAGTATAGGAAGGGTCCCAGCGGGAACAGATACGCAGTATTTT. Its translation is CASSIGRVPAGTDTQYF. Based on the CDR3 plus reference TRBV19 and TRBJ2-3, the full variable domain is DGGITQSPKYLFRKEGQNVTLSCEQNLNHDAMYWYRQDPGQGLRLIYYSQIVNDFQKGDIAEGYSVSREKKESFPLTVTSAQKNPTAFYLCASSIGRVPAGTDTQYFGPGTRLTVL.

This chain connects TRBV5-1 to TRBJ1-4; TRBD1 aligns across 9 bases. The J segment lost 0 bases and the V segment lost 0 bases, leaving 0 bases of the junction unmatched. The CDR3 extends over 16 amino acids. The V gene's germline CDR1 is SGHRS and CDR2 YFSETQ. Here the CDR3 DNA reads TGCGCCAGCAGCTTGGGACAGGGGGCAACTAATGAAAAACTGTTTTTT. Its translation is CASSLGQGATNEKLFF.

The count of this clone is one. The genes are TRBV5-1 and TRBJ2-2; D gene unclear. Germline-derived CDR1 and CDR2 are SGHRS and YFSETQ. This CDR3 contains 15 residues. V shed 4 bases and J shed 7 bases, with 17 bases lying between them. The CDR3 sequence is CASSVDRRVGGELFF. CDR3 sequence (DNA): TGCGCCAGCAGCGTAGACCGGAGAGTGGGCGGGGAGCTGTTTTTT.

The chain is built from TRBV11-2 and TRBJ1-6, with D unresolved. The germline gives CDR1 SGHAT, CDR2 FQNNGV. V lost 1 base and J 9 bases, leaving 10 bases between the germline ends. The CDR3 covers 14 residues. CDR3 residues: CASSLVQVASPLHF. CDR3 DNA sequence: TGTGCCAGCAGCTTAGTCCAGGTCGCTTCACCCCTCCACTTT.